The 13 T cell receptor beta chains below were found in one sample sequenced in a study of blood T cell repertoires in COVID-19. Produced via immunoSEQ multiplex PCR; TCRdb's table is partial and in-frame only. The profile shows around 120,000 clones, about 88% of them singletons. Material for sequencing was peripheral blood. All receptors derive from a man in his fifties with active COVID-19.

Notes on this clone: Other DNA sequences of this sample code for an identical CDR3. V and J are TRBV18 and TRBJ2-7, with D perhaps matching TRBD2 (6 bases). The germline V gene encodes CDR1 KGHSH and CDR2 LQKENI. The CDR3 contains 15 residues. V gave up 2 bases and J gave up 1 base, with 12 bases separating them. This CDR3 is CASSPRRDSSYEQYF. The CDR3 DNA is TGTGCCAGCTCACCAAGGAGGGATTCTTCCTACGAGCAGTACTTC.

This clone was found once. The chain employs TRBV5-1 and TRBJ1-1; D call uncertain. CDR1 and CDR2 (germline): SGHRS, YFSETQ. The CDR3 runs to 13 residues. V shed 2 bases and J shed 3 bases, with 8 bases lying between them. The CDR3 DNA is TGCGCCAGCAGCTTTACCGAGTACACTGAAGCTTTCTTT. Its protein is CASSFTEYTEAFF.

The rearrangement links TRBV1 to TRBJ2-1; the D call in the table, TRBD1, was not verified against the DNA. TRBV1 is assigned pseudogene status. The CDR3 is 17 amino acids. In nucleotides, the CDR3 is TGCACCAGCAGCCAAGTTATTATGACAGACTCCTACAATGAGCAGTTCTTC. It codes for CTSSQVIMTDSYNEQFF.

Only one count was recorded for this clone. This chain connects TRBV23-1 to TRBJ2-7; 7 bases fit TRBD1. TRBV23-1 falls under the ORF class, with uncertain function. The CDR3 length is 15 residues. After removal of 3 bases from V and 6 bases from J, the junction contained 11 bases not matched to a gene. Here the CDR3 reads CASSHSGQQGIEQYF. DNA of the CDR3: TGCGCCAGCAGTCACTCGGGACAGCAGGGGATCGAGCAGTACTTC.

The genes are TRBV4-1 and TRBJ2-5; the D gene is possibly TRBD2 (6 bases). Germline V gene lookup returns CDR1 MGHRA and CDR2 YSYEKL. V lost 3 bases and J lost 4, with 15 bases in between. The CDR3 runs to 15 residues. The CDR3 DNA reads as TGCGCCAGCAGCCAGGATACTAGCAGGCGAGAGACCCAGTACTTC. Translated: CASSQDTSRRETQYF.

The chain couples TRBV7-8 to TRBJ1-4; possibly TRBD1 for D (6 bases). V dropped 4 bases and J dropped 3 bases, with 24 bases sitting between them. From germline, CDR1 is SGHVS and CDR2 FQNEAQ. This CDR3 comprises 19 residues. CDR3 in DNA: TGTGCCAGCAGCTGGTATCAGGGGAAAGGTCCTGCGGCTAATGAAAAACTGTTTTTT. It codes for CASSWYQGKGPAANEKLFF.

In this sample, this clone turned up once. The rearrangement uses TRBV19 and TRBJ1-5; 10 bases align to TRBD1. CDR3 length: 19 residues. In germline, CDR1 is LNHDA, CDR2 SQIVND (reference sequence). J gave up 2 bases and V 3 bases, and 13 bases lay outside the gene matches. The CDR3 protein is CASSIGSGQGSIGNQPQHF. CDR3 DNA: TGTGCCAGTAGTATCGGATCGGGACAGGGGTCGATCGGCAATCAGCCCCAGCATTTT.

The gene calls are TRBV12-5 and TRBJ2-2, with D tentatively TRBD2 (6 bases). Germline CDR1 reads LGHNT; CDR2 reads FRNRAP. V was trimmed by 7 bases and J by 3 bases, leaving 18 bases between them. This CDR3 is 16 amino acids long. CDR3 residues: CASAKPGLQYTGELFF. CDR3 in DNA: TGTGCTAGTGCTAAACCGGGACTTCAGTACACCGGGGAGCTGTTTTTT.

This CDR3 reads CASSLELGGGYGYTF. The CDR3 DNA reads TGTGCCAGCAGCTTAGAGCTGGGGGGAGGCTATGGCTACACCTTC. The gene calls are TRBV13 and TRBJ1-2, with D possibly TRBD1 on 5 matching bases. The CDR3 contains 15 residues. Germline CDR1 reads PRHDT; CDR2 reads FYEKMQ (reference sequence). Trimming cost V 1 base and J 4 bases, with 13 bases left between them. The full variable domain, completed using reference TRBV13 and TRBJ1-2, is AAGVIQSPRHLIKEKRETATLKCYPIPRHDTVYWYQQGPGQDPQFLISFYEKMQSDKGSIPDRFSAQQFSDYHSELNMSSLELGDSALYFCASSLELGGGYGYTFGSGTRLTVV.

As to this clone: Additional DNA sequences in this sample encode the identical CDR3. The V gene is TRBV5-4, the J gene TRBJ2-5, with 8 bases fitting TRBD1. This CDR3 has 16 amino acids. Germline V gives CDR1 SGHNT, CDR2 YYREEE (reference sequence). Trimming cost V 0 bases and J 1 base; bases outside gene matches: 5. The CDR3 is CASSLGQGAPQETQYF. Written as DNA, the CDR3 is TGTGCCAGCAGCTTGGGGCAGGGGGCGCCCCAAGAGACCCAGTACTTC.

The V call is TRBV7-9, the J call TRBJ2-1; 9 nucleotides align to TRBD2. J was trimmed by 6 bases and V by 5 bases; bases with no gene match: 5. Per the germline V gene, CDR1 is SEHNR and CDR2 is FQNEAQ (reference sequence). The CDR3 consists of 14 residues. The CDR3 nucleotides read TGTGCCAGCAGCCAACTAGCGGGCGGCAATGAGCAGTTCTTC. Encoded protein: CASSQLAGGNEQFF.

The genes are TRBV5-6 and TRBJ1-2; 7 bases fit TRBD1. Germline V gene data show CDR1 as SGHDT and CDR2 as YYEEEE. The CDR3 has 16 amino acids. Trimming took 2 bases from V and 8 from J; bases not matched to a gene: 15. CDR3 nucleotide sequence: TGTGCCAGCAGCTTATGGGACAGAAAATCTTCTATGGGCTACACCTTC. This gives the protein CASSLWDRKSSMGYTF.

Notes on this clone: At one of its ends the junction is not consistent with the germline gene, which may arise from a read error. The genes are TRBV11-2 and TRBJ2-1; 10 bases match TRBD1. The CDR3 is 13 amino acids. Germline assignment: CDR1 SGHAT and CDR2 FQNNGV. Written as DNA, the CDR3 is TGTGCCAGCAGCTACCCACCGGGACAGGGGTTGGTCTTC. As protein: CASSYPPGQGLVF.